Described below is a single TCR beta chain sequence and its context. Its antigen is unknown. The record originates from a study of CXCR3-negative and CXCR3-positive naive CD8 T cells. Study-wide findings and caveats: The TRB CDR3s that CXCR3-positive naive cells carried were more hydrophobic than those of CXCR3-negative naive cells. TRBV-TRBJ usage was alike in naive CXCR3-negative and CXCR3-positive cells but differed in memory cells.

CD45RO-CCR7+CD27+CD95- cells counted as naive CD8+ T cells. The authors prepared UMI-labeled TRB cDNA libraries by 5' RACE. TCRdb re-called the 5' RACE reads, yielding one record per CDR3 amino acid sequence without DNA. The specimen's table records some 60,000 distinct CDR3 sequences. Input material: naive CXCR3+ CD8+ T cells from blood. Documented subset: CD45RO-CCR7+CD27+CD95- naive CD8+ T cells expressing CXCR3 (TNR3+). The sequence came from a human donor in good health. Some clones in this sample may be carry-over from other donors' samples.

The CDR3 region is CASSEPGTSNSPLHF. V gene TRBV6-1 combines with J gene TRBJ1-6; TCRdb reports TRBD1, a call that lacks DNA to check it against. Per germline, CDR1 MNHNS and CDR2 SASEGT. The CDR3 sequence is 15 residues long.